A single sample gave rise to the 11 T cell receptor beta chains below, sequenced in a study of T cell responses to AZD1222 COVID-19 vaccine. Profiled with immunoSEQ multiplex PCR; TCRdb holds only in-frame clones, not every one. The data contain some 150,000 clones, around 88% of them singletons. The material was peripheral blood, obtained on day 0 of AZD1222 vaccination. The source of these receptors is an adult in good health.

The gene calls are TRBV6-2 or TRBV6-3 and TRBJ2-1; D is uncertain. Germline CDR1 MNHEY, CDR2 SVGEGT. This CDR3 contains 14 residues. Trimming cost V 6 bases and J 3 bases, with 12 bases left between them. This chain's CDR3 is CASSPRTVYNEQFF. The CDR3 nucleotides read TGTGCCAGCAGCCCCCGTACGGTCTACAATGAGCAGTTCTTC.

This clone is a singleton in its sample. The V gene is TRBV5-1, the J gene TRBJ2-2, with a tentative D call TRBD2 (5 bases). The V gene's germline CDR1 is SGHRS and CDR2 YFSETQ. CDR3 length: 15 residues. V lost 8 bases to trimming and J lost 0 bases, with 14 bases between them. As DNA, the CDR3 is TGCGCCAGTACCCTTGGGCGGGCGAACACCGGGGAGCTGTTTTTT. Encoded protein: CASTLGRANTGELFF.

The V and J genes are TRBV27 and TRBJ2-7; D possibly uses TRBD1 or TRBD2 (6 bases each). The germline gives CDR1 MNHEY, CDR2 SMNVEV (reference sequence). Trimming took off 5 bases at V and 3 bases at J, with 14 bases between the two ends. The CDR3 loop spans 14 amino acids. In DNA form, the CDR3 reads TGTGCCAGCAGTGACGGGGGCGCCCTCTACGAGCAGTACTTC. This gives the protein CASSDGGALYEQYF.

This chain connects TRBV3-1 (or the pseudogene TRBV3-2) to TRBJ2-1; 14 bases map to TRBD2. This CDR3 is 15 amino acids long. The germline gives CDR1 LGHDT, CDR2 YNNKEL (reference sequence). Trimming took 8 bases from V and 7 from J; bases not matched to a gene: 7. The CDR3: CASQGGTSGRNEQFF. The CDR3 DNA follows: TGTGCCAGCCAGGGGGGGACTAGCGGGAGAAATGAGCAGTTCTTC.

The V and J genes are TRBV30 and TRBJ2-7; D is uncertain. This CDR3 spans 11 amino acids. V lost 3 bases, J lost 5 bases, and 8 bases lay in between. CDR1 is GTSNPN and CDR2 is SVGIG in the germline V gene (reference sequence). The CDR3 sequence: CAWRLDHEQYF. Here the CDR3 DNA reads TGTGCCTGGAGGCTGGACCACGAGCAGTACTTC.

This chain connects TRBV5-3 to TRBJ1-3; D unresolved. TRBV5-3 is assigned to the ORF class and has an uncertain function. The length of the CDR3 is 12 residues. V lost 2 bases and J 8 bases, leaving 8 bases between the germline ends. CDR3 amino acids: CARSFPAHTIYF. In nucleotides, the CDR3 is TGTGCCAGAAGCTTCCCGGCACACACCATATATTTT.

J is TRBJ1-1 and V is TRBV28, with D possibly matching TRBD1 (5 bases). Per germline, CDR1 MDHEN and CDR2 SYDVKM. V was pared by 8 bases and J by 0 bases, with 13 bases between. The CDR3 is 14 amino acids. CDR3 amino acids: CASGLGRMNTEAFF. Written as DNA, the CDR3 is TGTGCCAGCGGGCTGGGGCGGATGAACACTGAAGCTTTCTTT.

J is TRBJ2-1 and V is TRBV24-1; D is possibly TRBD1 or TRBD2 (6 bases each). This CDR3 has 13 amino acids. Germline values: CDR1 KGHDR, CDR2 SFDVKD. Trimming cost V 6 bases and J 10 bases, with 15 bases left between them. The CDR3 DNA sequence: TGTGCCACCAGTCCCAGTTGGGGGGCGGAGCAGTTCTTC. This codes for CATSPSWGAEQFF.

The CDR3 nucleotides read TGTGCCAGCAGCTTCGGGACAGCCTTGAACACTGAAGCTTTCTTT. Protein sequence: CASSFGTALNTEAFF. V usage is TRBV7-8 and J usage is TRBJ1-1; 7 bases fit TRBD1. V shed 3 bases, J shed 0 bases, and the junction held 4 bases outside the gene matches. The V gene's germline CDR1 is SGHVS and CDR2 FQNEAQ. There are 15 residues in the CDR3.

The chain recombines TRBV11-1 with TRBJ2-7; D is perhaps TRBD1 or TRBD2 (5 bases each). The CDR3 is 14 amino acids. The germline V gene encodes CDR1 SGHAT and CDR2 FQDESV (reference sequence). V shed 6 bases and J shed 1 base, with 13 bases lying between them. The CDR3 loop is CASSFTGGSYEQYF. Here the CDR3 DNA reads TGTGCCAGCAGTTTCACTGGGGGATCCTACGAGCAGTACTTC.

The chain carries TRBV13 and TRBJ2-1, with 11 bases that match TRBD2. Germline assignment: CDR1 PRHDT and CDR2 FYEKMQ (reference sequence). V was clipped by 5 bases and J by 3 bases; unmatched bases: 3. The CDR3 has 15 residues. DNA of the CDR3: TGTGCCAGCAGCACCGGACTAGCGGGCTACAATGAGCAGTTCTTC. It translates to CASSTGLAGYNEQFF.